Below are 2 T cell receptor beta chains sequenced from a single sample in a study of blood T cell repertoires in COVID-19. Only in-frame clones appear in the TCRdb table, and some are missing; sequencing was by immunoSEQ multiplex PCR. The repertoire holds nearly 350,000 clones, with around nine tenths as singletons. Sequencing was carried out using peripheral blood. Source of these receptors: a woman between 18 and 29 years old who had recovered from COVID-19.

The rearrangement uses TRBV7-9 and TRBJ1-4, with 8 bases fitting TRBD1. Germline CDR1 is SEHNR and CDR2 is FQNEAQ (reference sequence). The CDR3 is 14 amino acids. J was trimmed by 8 bases and V by 3 bases; bases with no gene match: 5. The chain's CDR3 is CASSFQGAGEKLFF. Here the CDR3 DNA reads TGTGCCAGCAGCTTTCAGGGGGCAGGGGAAAAACTGTTTTTT.

This chain links TRBV18 with TRBJ2-1; TRBD2 matches 13 bases. J was trimmed by 10 bases and V by 2 bases; bases with no gene match: 5. Germline CDR1 reads KGHSH; CDR2 reads LQKENI. The CDR3 consists of 15 residues. The CDR3 DNA reads TGTGCCAGCTCACCAGGACTAGCGGGAGCTGACGAGCAGTTCTTC. Amino acid sequence: CASSPGLAGADEQFF.